The present TCR beta chain was sequenced within a study of OX40 agonist ivuxolimab in advanced cancers. As for the study in general: Treatment received earlier with anti-PD-1, anti-PD-L1 or anti-CTLA-4 agents was allowed, and 40% had some. Three partial responders included one hepatocellular carcinoma patient and two cutaneous melanoma patients.

Data came from immunoSEQ multiplex PCR; TCRdb stores just in-frame clones and leaves some out. The sample carries more than 75,000 clones, 75% to 90% recorded once. General study points: Undetermined was the antigen specificity of the expanded peripheral T cells. Some patients who did not respond also had low normalized T-cell clonal expansion.

Note on this clone: The antigen is undetermined.

The CDR3 contains 12 residues. V was cut by 7 bases and J by 0 bases, with 5 bases left in between. The germline CDR1 and CDR2 sequences are SGDLS and YYNGEE. The sequencing used CD4+ or CD8+ T cells sorted from blood, collected in a trial of the OX40 agonist ivuxolimab. The V and J genes are TRBV9 and TRBJ1-3; D not certain. The sequence derives from an adult with an advanced solid tumor such as melanoma, head and neck, liver or kidney cancer. CDR3 sequence: CASRGSGNTIYF. The CDR3 bases are TGTGCCAGCCGGGGCTCTGGAAACACCATATATTTT.